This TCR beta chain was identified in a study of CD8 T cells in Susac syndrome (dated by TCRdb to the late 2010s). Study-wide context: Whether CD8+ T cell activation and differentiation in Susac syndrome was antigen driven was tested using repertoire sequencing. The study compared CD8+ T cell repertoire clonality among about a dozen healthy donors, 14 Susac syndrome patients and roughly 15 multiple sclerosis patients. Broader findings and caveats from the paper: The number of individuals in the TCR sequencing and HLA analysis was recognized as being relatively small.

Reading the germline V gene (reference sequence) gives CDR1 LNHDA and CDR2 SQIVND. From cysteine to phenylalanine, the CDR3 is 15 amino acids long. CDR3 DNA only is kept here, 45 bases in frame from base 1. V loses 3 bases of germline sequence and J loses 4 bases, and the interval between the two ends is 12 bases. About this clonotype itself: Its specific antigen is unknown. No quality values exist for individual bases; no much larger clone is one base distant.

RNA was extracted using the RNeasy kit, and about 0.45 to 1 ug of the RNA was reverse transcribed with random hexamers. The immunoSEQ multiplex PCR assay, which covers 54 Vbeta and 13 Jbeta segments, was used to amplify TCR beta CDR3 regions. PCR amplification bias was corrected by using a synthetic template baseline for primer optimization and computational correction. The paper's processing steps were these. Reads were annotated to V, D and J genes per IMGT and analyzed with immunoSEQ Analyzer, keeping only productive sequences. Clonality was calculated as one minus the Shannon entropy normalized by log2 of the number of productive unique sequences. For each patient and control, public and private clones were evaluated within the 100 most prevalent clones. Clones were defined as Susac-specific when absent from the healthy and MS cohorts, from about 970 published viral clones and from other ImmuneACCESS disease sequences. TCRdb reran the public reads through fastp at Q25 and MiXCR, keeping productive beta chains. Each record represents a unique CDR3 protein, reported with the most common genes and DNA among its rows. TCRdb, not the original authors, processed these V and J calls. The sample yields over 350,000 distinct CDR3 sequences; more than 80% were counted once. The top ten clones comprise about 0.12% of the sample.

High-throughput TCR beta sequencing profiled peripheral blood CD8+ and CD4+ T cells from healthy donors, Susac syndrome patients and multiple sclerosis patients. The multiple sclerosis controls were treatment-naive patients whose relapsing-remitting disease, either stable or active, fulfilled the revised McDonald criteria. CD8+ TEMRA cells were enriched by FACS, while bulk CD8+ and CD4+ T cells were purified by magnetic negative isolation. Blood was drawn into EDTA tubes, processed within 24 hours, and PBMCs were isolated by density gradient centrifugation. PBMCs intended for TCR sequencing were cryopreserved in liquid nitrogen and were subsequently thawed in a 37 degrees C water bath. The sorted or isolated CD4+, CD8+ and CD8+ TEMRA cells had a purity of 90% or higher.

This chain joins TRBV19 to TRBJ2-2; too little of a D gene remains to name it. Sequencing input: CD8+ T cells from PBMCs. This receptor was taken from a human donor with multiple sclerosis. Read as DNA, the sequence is TGTGCCAGTAGTATGAGGCAGTCGGGCACCGGGGAGCTGTTTTTT. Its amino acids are CASSMRQSGTGELFF.